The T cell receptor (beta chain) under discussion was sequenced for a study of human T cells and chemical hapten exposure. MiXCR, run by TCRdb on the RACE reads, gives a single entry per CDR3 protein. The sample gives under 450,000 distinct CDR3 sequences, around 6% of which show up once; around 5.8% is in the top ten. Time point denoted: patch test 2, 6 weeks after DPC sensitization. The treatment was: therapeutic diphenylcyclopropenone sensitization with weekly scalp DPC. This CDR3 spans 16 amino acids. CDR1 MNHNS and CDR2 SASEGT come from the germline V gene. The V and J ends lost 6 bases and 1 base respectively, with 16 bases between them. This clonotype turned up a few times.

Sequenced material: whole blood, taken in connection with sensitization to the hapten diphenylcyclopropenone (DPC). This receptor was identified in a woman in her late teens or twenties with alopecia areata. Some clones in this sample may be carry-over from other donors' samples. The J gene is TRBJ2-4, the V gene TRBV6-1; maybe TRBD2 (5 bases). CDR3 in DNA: TGTGCCAGCAGAAAAGCCGGGATGCCCGCCAAAAACATTCAGTACTTC. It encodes CASRKAGMPAKNIQYF.